This T cell receptor beta chain derives from a study of T cell repertoires in cytomegalovirus infection. Study-wide background: CMV epitopes in the study were HLA-C-restricted (recently identified) and HLA-B-restricted (well studied). CMV infection plus the matching HLA type was flagged by public TCR beta signatures.

The sample holds a few counts of this clonotype. Its antigen is not known. TCRdb ran MiXCR on the reads and lists one entry per CDR3 protein. The table shows some 500,000 distinct CDR3 sequences, with 33% occurring only once. CDR1 and CDR2 from the germline V gene are MDHEN and SYDVKM. V was clipped by 4 bases and J by 1 base, with 13 bases between them. The CDR3 runs 15 residues. The V and J genes are TRBV28 and TRBJ1-1; no reliable D call. The sequenced sample was cultured PBMCs, obtained from culture after CMV antigen stimulation. This sequence originates from a human donor in good health (CMV status not recorded). Some clones in this sample may be carry-over from other donors' samples. CDR3 loop: CASSSPTSKNTEAFF. CDR3 coding DNA: TGTGCCAGCAGTTCCCCGACATCTAAGAACACTGAAGCTTTCTTT.